This TCR beta chain was recorded in a study of CD8 T cells in ankylosing spondylitis. Findings and caveats of the study: Characteristic of ankylosing spondylitis blood, it appeared, was a TCR beta motif comprising about eight highly homologous variants. Disease-linked clones reportedly concentrated significantly in matched ankylosing spondylitis synovial fluid. Disease-linked clones, CD8+, were relatively rare in peripheral blood.

The CDR3 sequence is 14 residues long. Germline V lookup: CDR1 SNHLY, CDR2 FYNNEI. V trimming: 3 bases; J trimming: 4 bases; junction bases outside the gene matches: 5. TCRdb itself ran the 5' RACE reads through MiXCR, one entry per CDR3 protein. The table includes 150,000 to 200,000 distinct CDR3 sequences, under 35% detected once. Details on this clonotype: Its antigen remains unidentified.

Material: synovial fluid, either unsorted or a sorted T cell fraction (not recorded which). The gene calls are TRBV2 and TRBJ1-1, with 7 bases matching TRBD1. This receptor was obtained from a male donor with ankylosing spondylitis. CDR3 sequence: CASSERGRSTEAFF. The CDR3 DNA is TGTGCCAGCAGTGAGAGGGGGCGCAGCACTGAAGCTTTCTTT.